Below are 27 T cell receptor beta chains sequenced from a single sample in a study of PD-1 blockade in classical Hodgkin lymphoma. Here immunoSEQ multiplex PCR was the method, and the copy in TCRdb shows in-frame clones only, minus some. The sample lists approximately 11,000 clones; roughly 75% were seen once. Following autologous stem cell transplantation, relapse occurred in every patient, and exposure to brentuximab vedotin varied. Here the sequenced sample was peripheral blood mononuclear cells (PBMCs), taken at baseline. These receptors originate from a human donor with classical Hodgkin lymphoma.

The rearrangement uses TRBV7-9 and TRBJ2-5, with D perhaps TRBD2 (5 bases). The CDR3 has 13 residues. V was cut by 2 bases and J by 5 bases, with 9 bases left in between. Per germline, CDR1 SEHNR and CDR2 FQNEAQ (reference sequence). CDR3 sequence (DNA): TGTGCCAGCAGCTTACCCGGGGAGGAGACCCAGTACTTC. Translating gives CASSLPGEETQYF.

The rearrangement uses TRBV19 and TRBJ1-5; D unresolved. CDR3 size: 16 residues. The V and J ends lost 9 bases and 3 bases respectively, with 21 bases between them. Germline CDR1 and CDR2: LNHDA and SQIVND (reference sequence). DNA for the CDR3: TGTGCCAGCCTATCCCCTCGGTTTGCCTTCAATCAGCCCCAGCATTTT. This gives the protein CASLSPRFAFNQPQHF.

The chain links TRBV5-8 to TRBJ2-4; 8 positions match TRBD1. Germline V lookup: CDR1 SGHTS, CDR2 YDEGEE. CDR3 size: 15 residues. V shed 5 bases, J shed 1 base, and the junction held 5 bases outside the gene matches. CDR3 in DNA: TGTGCCAGCAGAGGACAGGGTTCTGCCAAAAACATTCAGTACTTC. Translating it yields CASRGQGSAKNIQYF.

This clone was seen only a few times. This sequence joins TRBV5-4 and TRBJ1-2, with D uncertain. Germline lookup yields CDR1 SGHNT and CDR2 YYREEE (reference sequence). Trimming pared 5 bases from V and 0 bases from J, leaving 17 bases between. The CDR3 is 16 residues long. CDR3 sequence: CASSPGRGGTNYGYTF. As DNA, the CDR3 is TGTGCCAGCAGTCCAGGTAGAGGCGGGACTAACTATGGCTACACCTTC.

The V call is TRBV5-1, the J call TRBJ2-2; 9 bases are a match to TRBD1. CDR3 size: 15 residues. Trimming at V came to 5 bases and at J to 7 bases, leaving 9 bases not matched to a gene. Germline CDR1 SGHRS, CDR2 YFSETQ. CDR3 loop: CASSSGQGFGGELFF. CDR3 nucleotide sequence: TGCGCCAGCAGTTCGGGACAGGGTTTCGGCGGGGAGCTGTTTTTT.

The V and J genes are TRBV18 and TRBJ2-7; TRBD2 aligns across 13 bases. The junction had 8 bases not matched to a gene; V was cut back by 6 bases and J by 3 bases. Germline CDR1 KGHSH, CDR2 LQKENI. This CDR3 is built from 16 residues. The CDR3 sequence is CASSPGLAGQNYEQYF. In nucleotides, the CDR3 is TGTGCCAGCTCTCCGGGACTAGCGGGACAAAACTACGAGCAGTACTTC.

The genes are TRBV10-3 and TRBJ1-4; tentatively, D is TRBD1 (6 bases). There are 14 residues in the CDR3. Germline lookup yields CDR1 ENHRY and CDR2 SYGVKD. V was shortened by 4 bases and J by 7 bases, with 13 bases between the two germline ends. CDR3 DNA: TGTGCCATCAGTGCGACAGGACCCAGTGAAAAACTGTTTTTT. Encoded protein: CAISATGPSEKLFF.

The rearrangement links TRBV4-3 to TRBJ2-2; D remains ambiguous. Germline CDR1 is LGHNA and CDR2 is YSLEER. There are 14 residues in the CDR3. Trimming shortened V by 3 bases and J by 3 bases, and 8 bases separated the two germline ends. CDR3 loop: CASSHSSHTGELFF. The CDR3 bases are TGCGCCAGCAGCCATTCCAGTCACACCGGGGAGCTGTTTTTT.

The chain recombines TRBV5-1 with TRBJ2-7; 12 positions agree with TRBD2. The CDR3 extends over 19 amino acids. Losses at the gene ends were 0 bases for V and 1 base for J; bases not matched to a gene: 11. Germline-derived CDR1 and CDR2 are SGHRS and YFSETQ. This CDR3 reads CASSLGTSGVRRRSYEQYF. As DNA, the CDR3 is TGCGCCAGCAGCTTGGGGACTAGCGGGGTTCGTCGGCGATCCTACGAGCAGTACTTC.

This clone has only a few counts. This chain joins TRBV4-3 and TRBJ2-2; no clear D gene. In germline, CDR1 is LGHNA, CDR2 YSLEER. V was trimmed by 6 bases and J by 5 bases, leaving 10 bases between them. CDR3 length: 13 amino acids. The CDR3 DNA sequence: TGCGCCAGCAGTAATGTGTGGACCGGGGAGCTGTTTTTT. Its protein product is CASSNVWTGELFF.

The chain has TRBV2 and TRBJ1-2; D not certain. Germline V lookup: CDR1 SNHLY, CDR2 FYNNEI. The CDR3 covers 14 residues. The V gene lost 4 bases and the J gene lost 6 bases, with 15 bases spanning the gap. The CDR3 protein is CASSGNADGHGYTF. For the CDR3, the DNA is TGTGCCAGCAGTGGTAATGCGGACGGGCATGGCTACACCTTC.

The CDR3 protein is CSVVRGGQETQYF. Written as DNA, the CDR3 is TGCAGCGTTGTCAGGGGAGGCCAAGAGACCCAGTACTTC. The chain is built from TRBV29-1 and TRBJ2-5, with D possibly being TRBD1 or TRBD2 (6 bases each). Germline assignment: CDR1 SQVTM and CDR2 ANQGSEA. Trimming removed 4 bases from V and 1 base from J, with 10 bases in between. This CDR3 has 13 residues.

This clone turned up a few times. The chain uses TRBV5-8 and TRBJ2-1; D is uncertain. CDR1 and CDR2 from the germline V gene are SGHTS and YDEGEE. Trimming removed 1 base at V and 4 bases at J, with 6 bases between. This CDR3 contains 13 residues. CDR3 in amino acids: CASSLKLYNEQFF. CDR3 coding DNA: TGTGCCAGCAGCTTGAAGCTTTACAATGAGCAGTTCTTC.

This chain links TRBV27 with TRBJ2-2; D not certain. The CDR3 is 17 residues long. V lost 4 bases to trimming and J lost 1 base, with 16 bases between them. The V gene's germline CDR1 is MNHEY and CDR2 SMNVEV (reference sequence). CDR3 nucleotide sequence: TGTGCCAGCAGTTCACTTGAATTAGCCTTGAACACCGGGGAGCTGTTTTTT. It encodes CASSSLELALNTGELFF.

In its sample, this clone was seen once. The V and J genes are TRBV7-6 and TRBJ2-2, with 16 bases identical to TRBD2. This CDR3 is built from 19 residues. Per the germline V gene, CDR1 is SGHVS and CDR2 is FNYEAQ. The J segment lost 6 bases and the V segment lost 4 bases, leaving 11 bases of the junction unmatched. CDR3 protein: CASSSMPGTSGRAPGELFF. DNA for the CDR3: TGTGCCAGCAGCTCAATGCCGGGGACTAGCGGGAGGGCTCCCGGGGAGCTGTTTTTT.

As regards this clone: This CDR3 is also generated by other DNA sequences in the sample. The chain employs TRBV6-1 and TRBJ1-6; D gene uncertain. The CDR3 is 14 amino acids. Trimming shortened V by 3 bases and J by 7 bases, and 10 bases separated the two germline ends. Germline V gives CDR1 MNHNS, CDR2 SASEGT. CDR3 region: CASSDPGLNSPLHF. In DNA form, the CDR3 reads TGTGCCAGCAGTGACCCGGGTCTCAATTCACCCCTCCACTTT.

The rearrangement links TRBV19 to TRBJ2-7; D possibly corresponds to TRBD1 (5 bases). The CDR3 length is 15 residues. Germline values: CDR1 LNHDA, CDR2 SQIVND (reference sequence). Trimming removed 3 bases from V and 2 bases from J, with 14 bases in between. The DNA for the CDR3 is TGTGCCAGTAGTATCGAGACAGACCTCGCCTACGAGCAGTACTTC. Translated: CASSIETDLAYEQYF.

This clone was seen only a few times. V gene TRBV5-1 combines with J gene TRBJ2-7; 9 bases fit TRBD2. CDR3 length: 15 amino acids. The V gene end was trimmed by 4 bases and the J gene end by 6 bases; junction bases not matched to a gene: 11. Germline assignment: CDR1 SGHRS and CDR2 YFSETQ. Here the CDR3 reads CASSPRLAGVGEQYF. Here the CDR3 DNA reads TGCGCCAGCAGCCCCCGGTTAGCGGGAGTGGGCGAGCAGTACTTC.

This clone occurred a few times. This chain joins TRBV2 and TRBJ1-2; D possibly corresponds to TRBD1 (5 bases). Germline CDR1 and CDR2: SNHLY and FYNNEI. Trimming removed 1 base from V and 5 bases from J, with 17 bases in between. The CDR3 is 16 amino acids. In DNA, the CDR3 is TGTGCCAGCAGTGAAGATGGGCCAGGGTTGGGGTATGGCTACACCTTC. Protein: CASSEDGPGLGYGYTF.

V is TRBV7-2 and J is TRBJ1-2, with 8 bases aligning to TRBD1. The CDR3 is 14 amino acids. Losses at the gene ends were 4 bases for V and 6 bases for J; bases not matched to a gene: 7. The germline gives CDR1 SGHTA, CDR2 FQGNSA. CDR3 protein: CASSSQGALDGYTF. CDR3 coding DNA: TGTGCCAGCAGCTCTCAGGGGGCGTTGGATGGCTACACCTTC.

CDR3 loop: CASTRGRGGFYNEQFF. For the CDR3, the DNA is TGTGCCAGCACCCGCGGCCGGGGGGGATTCTACAATGAGCAGTTCTTC. The chain recombines TRBV7-2 with TRBJ2-1; 8 nucleotides align to TRBD2. The J segment lost 3 bases and the V segment lost 7 bases, leaving 11 bases of the junction unmatched. The V gene's germline CDR1 is SGHTA and CDR2 FQGNSA. This CDR3 region has 16 residues.

Details on this clone: In the same sample, other DNA sequences code for this CDR3. The chain uses TRBV5-1 and TRBJ2-5; 11 bases are shared with TRBD1. The CDR3 totals 15 residues. The V gene end was trimmed by 4 bases and the J gene end by 4 bases; junction bases not matched to a gene: 6. The germline V gene encodes CDR1 SGHRS and CDR2 YFSETQ. In DNA, the CDR3 is TGCGCCAGCAGCGCCACTGGACAGGGGGCAGAGACCCAGTACTTC. Translating gives CASSATGQGAETQYF.

This chain joins TRBV28 and TRBJ2-1; tentatively, D is TRBD2 (5 bases). This CDR3 has 15 amino acids. Trimming pared 6 bases from V and 6 bases from J, leaving 18 bases between. The germline V gene has CDR1 MDHEN and CDR2 SYDVKM. CDR3 DNA: TGTGCCAGCAGACTCCCCTTAGGTGGGAGCAATGAGCAGTTCTTC. Encoded protein: CASRLPLGGSNEQFF.

The chain has TRBV23-1 and TRBJ2-5, with a possible D match to TRBD2 (5 bases). TRBV23-1 is an ORF, and what it does is uncertain. The V gene lost 0 bases and the J gene lost 1 base, with 15 bases spanning the gap. CDR3 length equals 17 residues. The CDR3 DNA sequence: TGCGCCAGCAGTCAATCTGGAGGTAAAGGACTCCAAGAGACCCAGTACTTC. Its translation: CASSQSGGKGLQETQYF.

This clone was seen just once. The chain combines TRBV2 with TRBJ2-3, with TRBD1 matching 8 bases. From germline, CDR1 is SNHLY and CDR2 FYNNEI. Losses at the gene ends were 6 bases for V and 3 bases for J; bases not matched to a gene: 8. The CDR3 has 15 amino acids. The CDR3 DNA reads as TGTGCCAGCAGACTCGGACAGGGCAAAACAGATACGCAGTATTTT. Translation: CASRLGQGKTDTQYF.

This clone was seen only once. The chain couples TRBV11-2 to TRBJ2-3; possible D gene TRBD2, 6 bases. The germline CDR1 and CDR2 sequences are SGHAT and FQNNGV. The CDR3 extends over 17 amino acids. Trimming took off 5 bases at V and 0 bases at J, with 18 bases between the two ends. This chain's CDR3 is CASSLLVRGTSTDTQYF. CDR3 bases: TGTGCCAGCAGCCTCCTCGTCCGAGGGACTAGCACAGATACGCAGTATTTT.

The count of this clone is one. V usage is TRBV7-2 and J usage is TRBJ1-3; no clear D gene. The CDR3 runs to 15 residues. The ends were cut back, 5 bases at V and 0 bases at J, with 11 bases in the middle. From germline, CDR1 is SGHTA and CDR2 FQGNSA. In nucleotides, the CDR3 is TGTGCCAGCAGCCGTGGGGTTTTCTCTGGAAACACCATATATTTT. Translating gives CASSRGVFSGNTIYF.